This is a list of T cell receptor beta chains from one sample in a study of blood T cell repertoires in COVID-19. The table came from immunoSEQ multiplex PCR; TCRdb's copy has only in-frame clones and leaves some out. Among fewer than 150,000 clones listed, about 82% were seen once. Source material: peripheral blood. These receptors all stem from a man aged 45-60 years with acute or convalescent COVID-19. Both conserved end residues are part of each CDR3.

v_gene	j_gene	CDR3aa
TRBV5-5	TRBJ2-7	CASSLWGGKPYEQYF
TRBV2	TRBJ2-2	CASRGGTSGFSGWTTGELFF
TRBV6-5	TRBJ1-1	CASSYSRSWSGPEAFF
TRBV5-1	TRBJ1-4	CASSVPGRGNEKLFF
TRBV25-1	TRBJ1-5	CASSPGLGGNQPQHF
TRBV6-5	TRBJ1-1	CASSYGRGMNTEAFF
TRBV10-2	TRBJ1-1	CASNLGGGLMNTEAFF
TRBV5-1	TRBJ2-2	CASSLGGLAGNTGELFF
TRBV7-9	TRBJ1-6	CASSFPRQGSSYNSPLHF
TRBV30	TRBJ1-2	CASRRGPNYGYTF
TRBV7-9	TRBJ2-7	CASSLATGIDEQYF
TRBV28	TRBJ2-7	CASSFAGLAAYEQYF
TRBV4-1	TRBJ2-6	CASSQGGRDYVSGANVLTF
TRBV3-1/TRBV3-2	TRBJ2-7	CASSQESTSGRYEQYF
TRBV6-6	TRBJ2-3	CASSKQGGGADTQYF
TRBV3-1/TRBV3-2	TRBJ1-3	CASSRLSDVGNTIYF
TRBV7-2	TRBJ2-5	CASSLGTAEETQYF
TRBV3-1/TRBV3-2	TRBJ1-4	CASSPQGVETNEKLFF
TRBV27	TRBJ1-4	CASSLSPGQPNEKLFF
TRBV4-2	TRBJ2-7	CASSQALGQGYEQYF
TRBV4-1	TRBJ2-7	CASSQDHLAGVGEQYF
TRBV5-4	TRBJ2-1	CASSLAGDNEQFF
TRBV4-1	TRBJ2-2	CASSQDAPTGSTGELFF
TRBV24-1	TRBJ2-3	CATSVGRRLAASDTQYF
TRBV9	TRBJ1-1	CASSVAVQNTEAFF
TRBV30	TRBJ1-3	CAWKVKIASGNTIYF
TRBV10-3	TRBJ2-7	CAISPGAYEQYF
TRBV3-1/TRBV3-2	TRBJ1-2	CASSQGQGRSGYTF
TRBV29-1	TRBJ2-1	CSAEGPGVHEQFF
TRBV29-1	TRBJ1-2	CSDQQGAYGYTF
TRBV19	TRBJ2-3	CASTDRGDNTDTQYF
TRBV5-1	TRBJ2-2	CASSLGLTSGYTGELFF
TRBV5-1	TRBJ2-2	CASSGEGNTGELFF
TRBV5-1	TRBJ2-3	CASSLSGTRRYF
TRBV19	TRBJ1-5	CASSIGTAGTGSQPQHF
TRBV11-2	TRBJ1-1	CASSLDGNRVNTEAFF
TRBV5-1	TRBJ2-3	CASSPLAGGRTDTQYF
TRBV7-2	TRBJ1-5	CASSLVATYSNQPQHF
TRBV4-2	TRBJ2-7	CASSQSGGVTYEQYF
TRBV18	TRBJ2-2	CASSPPSSDGELFF
TRBV9	TRBJ1-1	CASSVEGAHTEAFF
TRBV27	TRBJ2-7	CATATSGSYEQYF
TRBV6-2/TRBV6-3	TRBJ2-4	CASSYFASGSGWNIQYF
TRBV28	TRBJ1-2	CASSGGGLYGYTF
TRBV18	TRBJ2-1	CASDRPGSSYNEQFF
TRBV19	TRBJ2-6	CAVTTGGSGANVLTF
TRBV7-9	TRBJ2-3	CASSPPLAPSGYSTDTQYF
TRBV12-3/TRBV12-4	TRBJ2-7	CASSPRDSEQYF
TRBV5-1	TRBJ1-4	CASSRRQTANEKLFF
TRBV19	TRBJ2-2	CASSRTSGRLFTGELFF
TRBV6-5	TRBJ2-1	CASRNTNEQFF
TRBV19	TRBJ2-1	CASTGTSANNEQFF
TRBV6-5	TRBJ1-5	CASSLLAETQPQHF
TRBV6-2/TRBV6-3	TRBJ2-6	CASSTRDRGRGANVLTF
TRBV28	TRBJ2-1	CASSLARRSFYNEQFF
TRBV4-2	TRBJ2-5	CASSQVLAGVGETQYF
TRBV28	TRBJ1-6	CASGVRGQGVSPLHF
TRBV24-1	TRBJ2-1	CATSDSRGLAGGQDEQFF
TRBV19	TRBJ2-4	CASSAGTVAKNIQYF